This T cell receptor beta chain was profiled in a study of T cell responses to AZD1222 COVID-19 vaccine. Sequencing was performed with immunoSEQ multiplex PCR; in TCRdb, only in-frame clones are kept and a portion is missing. This sample carries more than 95,000 clones, around nine tenths of them seen once, and the ten largest clones take over 3%. The sequencing used peripheral blood, collected 28 days after the second dose of the MenACWY control vaccine. The source is an adult who received the MenACWY meningococcal vaccine as a control.

CDR3 in amino acids: CSVGDWDDQPQHF. As DNA, the CDR3 is TGCAGCGTTGGGGATTGGGACGATCAGCCCCAGCATTTT. This chain joins TRBV29-1 and TRBJ1-5; D possibly corresponds to TRBD1 (5 bases). This CDR3 contains 13 residues. V was shortened by 4 bases and J by 5 bases, with 12 bases between the two germline ends. The V gene's germline CDR1 is SQVTM and CDR2 ANQGSEA.